This T cell receptor beta chain was recovered during a study of early T cells in non-severe SARS-CoV-2 infection. One entry per CDR3 protein, called by TCRdb with MiXCR from the 5' RACE reads. The table has tens of thousands of distinct CDR3 sequences, 11% to 15% seen once. Germline CDR1 reads DFQATT; CDR2 reads SNEGSKA (reference sequence). This CDR3 region has 11 residues. Between the trimmed V and J ends, which lost 5 bases and 3 bases, there was a span of 6 bases. This receptor was taken from an adult who was a healthcare worker with PCR-confirmed SARS-CoV-2 infection or an uninfected control (not recorded which). V gene TRBV20-1 combines with J gene TRBJ2-3; D not resolved. What was sequenced was whole blood. The CDR3 sequence is CSARTTDTQYF. The CDR3 region has the DNA TGCAGTGCTCGTACGACAGATACGCAGTATTTT.